This T cell receptor beta chain emerged from a study of blood T cells in healthy people across ages. Study-wide context: Template switching recovered approximately one barcoded beta molecule for every two T cells. Broader study findings: Strong correlation was found linking TCR beta diversity to naive T cell percentage.

This clonotype turned up a few times. The antigen is unknown. The draw of peripheral blood yielded roughly 9.1 milliliters from each donor. PBMCs, at least 7 million per sample, were isolated. The CDR3 is 14 residues long. Germline-derived CDR1 and CDR2 are SGHVS and FQNEAQ. Trimming removed 6 bases from V and 11 bases from J; junction bases left unmatched: 6. A J-beta primer mix and a sample-barcoded 5' primer were used in a second PCR of about 7 to 12 cycles. Each CDR3 protein gets one entry after TCRdb re-called the 5' RACE reads with MiXCR. The repertoire has about 970,000 distinct CDR3 sequences, roughly 51% of them found once; the top ten carry about 21%.

Material for sequencing was blood. The chain combines TRBV7-8 with TRBJ2-1; 14 bases match TRBD2. The origin of this receptor is an older woman in good health. CDR3 sequence: CASRGLAGVFKQFF. DNA for the CDR3: TGTGCCAGCAGGGGACTAGCGGGAGTTTTTAAGCAGTTCTTC.